Shown below are 26 T cell receptor beta chains from a single sample sequenced in a study of blood T cell repertoires in COVID-19. The assay was immunoSEQ multiplex PCR, and TCRdb's table has in-frame clones only and misses some. The sample has over 200,000 clones; 75% to 85% are singletons. Sequenced: peripheral blood. Receptors originate from a woman aged 25-40 years with COVID-19, enrolled during active disease.

The chain combines TRBV6-2 or TRBV6-3 with TRBJ1-1, with TRBD1 identical over 7 bases. Germline CDR1 MNHEY, CDR2 SVGEGT. The CDR3 sequence is 16 residues long. Trimming at V came to 0 bases and at J to 0 bases, leaving 4 bases not matched to a gene. CDR3 coding DNA: TGTGCCAGCAGTTACTCCCCGGGACAGCTGAACACTGAAGCTTTCTTT. It codes for CASSYSPGQLNTEAFF.

The genes are TRBV28 and TRBJ2-3; possible D gene TRBD2, 6 bases. The CDR3 length is 15 residues. Germline V gives CDR1 MDHEN, CDR2 SYDVKM. Trimming took 5 bases from V and 0 from J, leaving 12 bases between them. In DNA form, the CDR3 reads TGTGCCAGCAGTATCGGCGGGACTAGCACAGATACGCAGTATTTT. It is translated as CASSIGGTSTDTQYF.

The chain carries TRBV2 and TRBJ1-4, with a tentative D call TRBD1 (5 bases). There are 13 residues in the CDR3. V was cut by 2 bases and J by 6 bases, with 7 bases left in between. Germline V gene sequence: CDR1 SNHLY, CDR2 FYNNEI. In DNA form, the CDR3 reads TGTGCCAGCAGTGAAATGACAGATGAAAAACTGTTTTTT. It translates to CASSEMTDEKLFF.

V usage is TRBV9 and J usage is TRBJ2-2, with 7 bases identical to TRBD1. Germline-derived CDR1 and CDR2 are SGDLS and YYNGEE. After removal of 3 bases from V and 0 bases from J, the junction contained 17 bases not matched to a gene. The CDR3 totals 20 residues. The CDR3 sequence: CASSEAKHRGRIANTGELFF. The CDR3 DNA follows: TGTGCCAGCAGCGAGGCTAAACACAGGGGACGAATCGCGAACACCGGGGAGCTGTTTTTT.

J is TRBJ2-1 and V is TRBV4-3; 9 bases map to TRBD2. This CDR3 spans 15 amino acids. V shed 0 bases, J shed 14 bases, and the junction held 11 bases outside the gene matches. The V gene's germline CDR1 is LGHNA and CDR2 YSLEER. This chain's CDR3 is CASSQEWAGGLREFF. The CDR3 coding sequence is TGCGCCAGCAGCCAAGAGTGGGCGGGAGGGCTCAGGGAGTTCTTC.

This clone was found many times. The chain carries TRBV13 and TRBJ2-1; 15 nucleotides line up with TRBD2. The CDR3 loop spans 20 amino acids. The V and J ends lost 4 bases and 4 bases, in that order; junction bases with no gene match: 14. CDR1 PRHDT and CDR2 FYEKMQ come from the germline V gene (reference sequence). CDR3 in amino acids: CASSSYARTSGRASYNEQFF. CDR3 coding DNA: TGTGCCAGCAGCTCCTACGCAAGGACTAGCGGGAGGGCCTCGTACAATGAGCAGTTCTTC.

This clone was seen repeatedly, ten times or more. The chain employs TRBV6-5 and TRBJ1-2; 7 bases fit TRBD1. The CDR3 is 14 amino acids. With V trimmed by 5 bases and J by 5 bases, 8 bases remained unmatched. CDR1 is MNHEY and CDR2 is SVGAGI in the germline V gene. The CDR3 DNA reads TGTGCCAGCAGTACAACCGGGACAGTTTATGGCTACACCTTC. As protein: CASSTTGTVYGYTF.

This clone was recorded a few times. The CDR3: CASSLQGRVYEQYF. DNA for the CDR3: TGTGCCAGCAGCTTGCAGGGTCGGGTCTACGAGCAGTACTTC. V gene TRBV11-1 combines with J gene TRBJ2-7; D possibly corresponds to TRBD1 (5 bases). This CDR3 spans 14 amino acids. Germline values: CDR1 SGHAT, CDR2 FQDESV (reference sequence). V shed 3 bases and J shed 3 bases, with 12 bases lying between them.

This sequence joins TRBV7-9 and TRBJ2-3, with D uncertain. V was shortened by 5 bases and J by 2 bases, with 8 bases between the two germline ends. In germline, CDR1 is SEHNR, CDR2 FQNEAQ (reference sequence). This CDR3 is 13 amino acids long. CDR3: CASSLGDTDTQYF. The CDR3, as DNA: TGTGCCAGCAGCCTGGGCGACACAGATACGCAGTATTTT.

The rearrangement joins TRBV19 to TRBJ2-3; 13 bases are a match to TRBD2. V was clipped by 10 bases and J by 5 bases; unmatched bases: 9. CDR3 length equals 15 residues. Per the germline V gene, CDR1 is LNHDA and CDR2 is SQIVND (reference sequence). CDR3 nucleotides: TGTGCCACCGAAGGGACTAGCGGGGCCCGAGATACGCAGTATTTT. The encoded protein is CATEGTSGARDTQYF.

The rearrangement uses TRBV5-6 and TRBJ1-2; 8 bases line up with TRBD1. The CDR3 consists of 17 residues. The trim removed 3 bases at V and 4 bases at J, leaving 14 bases unmatched. Germline V lookup: CDR1 SGHDT, CDR2 YYEEEE. CDR3: CASSYPLDREDFYGYTF. The CDR3 nucleotides read TGTGCCAGCAGCTACCCTTTGGACAGGGAAGACTTCTATGGCTACACCTTC. Using reference TRBV5-6 and TRBJ1-2 for the parts outside the CDR3, the full variable domain is DAGVTQSPTHLIKTRGQQVTLRCSPKSGHDTVSWYQQALGQGPQFIFQYYEEEERQRGNFPDRFSGHQFPNYSSELNVNALLLGDSALYLCASSYPLDREDFYGYTFGSGTRLTVV.

The chain is built from TRBV2 and TRBJ2-2; TRBD2 aligns across 12 bases. Germline CDR1 and CDR2: SNHLY and FYNNEI. The V and J ends lost 7 bases and 5 bases, in that order; junction bases with no gene match: 8. The CDR3 consists of 16 residues. CDR3 in amino acids: CASTGTSGPGTGELFF. CDR3 bases: TGTGCCAGCACGGGGACTAGCGGGCCTGGGACCGGGGAGCTGTTTTTT.

The genes are TRBV5-4 and TRBJ2-1, with D perhaps matching TRBD2 (5 bases). This CDR3 has 15 amino acids. V was trimmed by 0 bases and J by 9 bases, leaving 16 bases between them. The germline V gene encodes CDR1 SGHNT and CDR2 YYREEE (reference sequence). CDR3 loop: CASSLDTRLRAEQFF. Written as DNA, the CDR3 is TGTGCCAGCAGCTTGGATACTAGGCTGCGGGCTGAGCAGTTCTTC.

The CDR3, as DNA: TGTGCCAGCTCAGCGGACAGGGGTCATGAGCAGTTCTTC. Amino acids: CASSADRGHEQFF. This chain connects TRBV18 to TRBJ2-1, with TRBD1 matching 9 bases. The CDR3 runs to 13 residues. Germline V lookup: CDR1 KGHSH, CDR2 LQKENI. The trim removed 5 bases at V and 8 bases at J, leaving 4 bases unmatched.

J is TRBJ1-2 and V is TRBV5-8; tentatively, D is TRBD1 (6 bases). V was pared by 4 bases and J by 3 bases, with 13 bases between. The CDR3 is 14 amino acids. Germline CDR1 is SGHTS and CDR2 is YDEGEE. In nucleotides, the CDR3 is TGTGCCAGCAGCCCTACAGGGTTTGACTATGGCTACACCTTC. Translation: CASSPTGFDYGYTF.

The V and J genes are TRBV5-4 and TRBJ2-7, with 12 positions matching TRBD2. The CDR3 has 17 amino acids. J was trimmed by 0 bases and V by 0 bases; bases with no gene match: 4. Germline values: CDR1 SGHNT, CDR2 YYREEE (reference sequence). The CDR3 region is CASSLGLAGASSYEQYF. For the CDR3, the DNA is TGTGCCAGCAGCTTGGGACTAGCGGGGGCGAGCTCCTACGAGCAGTACTTC.

V and J are TRBV6-6 and TRBJ2-3; tentatively, D is TRBD1 (5 bases). CDR1 MNHNY and CDR2 SVGAGI come from the germline V gene (reference sequence). Between the trimmed V and J ends, which lost 3 bases and 6 bases, there was a span of 10 bases. CDR3 length: 13 amino acids. CDR3 in DNA: TGTGCCAGCAGTTATGCAGGGTACGATACGCAGTATTTT. The encoded protein is CASSYAGYDTQYF.

The chain couples TRBV5-6 to TRBJ2-7, with 7 positions matching TRBD1. The V and J ends lost 3 bases and 4 bases, in that order; junction bases with no gene match: 10. The length of the CDR3 is 15 residues. Germline V gene data show CDR1 as SGHDT and CDR2 as YYEEEE. The CDR3 coding sequence is TGTGCCAGCAGCTCACCGACAGGGCTTTTTTACGAGCAGTACTTC. Its translation: CASSSPTGLFYEQYF.

The chain is built from TRBV7-9 and TRBJ2-1; 7 bases line up with TRBD2. The CDR3 consists of 17 residues. CDR1 and CDR2 (germline): SEHNR, FQNEAQ (reference sequence). With 4 bases clipped from V and 3 bases from J, the junction kept 12 bases outside the gene matches. CDR3 nucleotide sequence: TGTGCCAGCAGCTCCACGGGGCGGGAGAGGGGCTACAATGAGCAGTTCTTC. Translation: CASSSTGRERGYNEQFF.

As concerns this clone: The same CDR3 also results from other DNA sequences found in this sample. The chain carries TRBV5-1 and TRBJ1-1; the D gene is possibly TRBD1 (6 bases). Trimming removed 4 bases at V and 1 base at J, with 14 bases between. CDR1 and CDR2 (germline): SGHRS, YFSETQ. CDR3 length equals 15 residues. As DNA, the CDR3 is TGCGCCAGCAGCCTCGACAGGTTCAAGAACACTGAAGCTTTCTTT. Its translation: CASSLDRFKNTEAFF.

This clone was seen a handful of times. The CDR3 sequence: CASSPTGGNTGELFF. The DNA for the CDR3 is TGTGCCAGCAGCCCAACAGGGGGCAACACCGGGGAGCTGTTTTTT. The rearrangement links TRBV7-6 to TRBJ2-2, with 9 bases fitting TRBD1. Germline loops: CDR1 SGHVS, CDR2 FNYEAQ. After removal of 5 bases from V and 2 bases from J, the junction contained 3 bases not matched to a gene. The CDR3 consists of 15 residues.

The chain links TRBV7-2 to TRBJ2-1, with D possibly matching TRBD1 (5 bases). The germline V gene has CDR1 SGHTA and CDR2 FQGNSA. The CDR3 is 14 residues long. V was trimmed by 5 bases and J by 9 bases, leaving 17 bases between them. This CDR3 reads CASSGRGWGTEQFF. DNA for the CDR3: TGTGCCAGCAGCGGTCGAGGTTGGGGCACTGAGCAGTTCTTC.

This clone occurred once. The chain recombines TRBV6-8 with TRBJ1-5; TRBD1 is a possible D gene (5 bases). The CDR3 length is 15 residues. The germline gives CDR1 MNHGY, CDR2 SAAAGT. The germline V and J ends were trimmed by 2 bases and 4 bases, with 12 bases remaining between them. The CDR3 region has the DNA TGTGCCAGCAGTTACGGACACAGCCAAAATCAGCCCCAGCATTTT. Its protein is CASSYGHSQNQPQHF.

The chain uses TRBV19 and TRBJ2-7, with TRBD1 as a possible D gene (6 bases). The V gene lost 3 bases and the J gene lost 5 bases, with 11 bases spanning the gap. CDR1 is LNHDA, CDR2 SQIVND, per germline (reference sequence). The CDR3 is 13 amino acids. The CDR3 protein is CASSINQGNEQYF. In DNA, the CDR3 is TGTGCCAGTAGTATTAACCAGGGGAACGAGCAGTACTTC.

This clone was detected only a few times. V is TRBV20-1 and J is TRBJ2-1; D call uncertain. V dropped 3 bases and J dropped 3 bases, with 3 bases sitting between them. CDR3 length: 11 residues. Per the germline V gene, CDR1 is DFQATT and CDR2 is SNEGSKA (reference sequence). DNA for the CDR3: TGCAGTGCTAGTTACTACAATGAGCAGTTCTTC. Protein product: CSASYYNEQFF.

The chain couples TRBV5-4 to TRBJ2-7; TRBD1 matches 12 bases. The CDR3 loop spans 15 amino acids. Germline V gene lookup returns CDR1 SGHNT and CDR2 YYREEE (reference sequence). Trimming cost V 4 bases and J 7 bases; bases outside gene matches: 9. For the CDR3, the DNA is TGTGCCAGCAGCCGCGTGGGACAGGGGGCTCATGAGCAGTACTTC. Translation: CASSRVGQGAHEQYF. Full variable domain (outside the CDR3, taken from reference TRBV5-4 and TRBJ2-7): ETGVTQSPTHLIKTRGQQVTLRCSSQSGHNTVSWYQQALGQGPQFIFQYYREEENGRGNFPPRFSGLQFPNYSSELNVNALELDDSALYLCASSRVGQGAHEQYFGPGTRLTVT.